This TCR beta chain was retrieved from a study of blood T cell repertoires in COVID-19. Study information: COVID-19 samples from acute and convalescent phases originated in the United States, Italy and Spain.

Germline V gene data show CDR1 as DFQATT and CDR2 as SNEGSKA (reference sequence). This CDR3 is 13 amino acids long. V trimming: 5 bases; J trimming: 10 bases; junction bases outside the gene matches: 11. In the original analysis: Researchers report that nucleated cell counts were estimated from reference gene primer amplification. TCRdb's copy holds only in-frame clones and misses some; the assay was immunoSEQ multiplex PCR. Clone size and V and J calls were adopted from that table, with D and trimming inferred from the DNA. The sample comprises around 300,000 clones, roughly 89% of which are singletons, and approximately 0.94% rests with the top ten.

The receptor was isolated from a woman between 35 and 50 years old who had recovered from COVID-19. V is TRBV20-1 and J is TRBJ2-1, with TRBD2 matching over 7 bases. Sequenced sample: peripheral blood. The CDR3 nucleotides read TGCAGTGCTCGTGAAGGCGGGGGTTGGGAGCAGTTCTTC. Translation gives CSAREGGGWEQFF.